The present TCR beta chain was sequenced within a study of T cells after yellow fever vaccination. Study-wide results and limits: Clones that expanded after primary vaccination mostly reappeared after the booster (96% CD4, approximately 89% CD8).

Ten or more counts support this clonotype. The antigen is unknown. V gave up 0 bases and J gave up 3 bases, with 7 bases separating them. This CDR3 spans 13 amino acids. From germline, CDR1 is SGHRS and CDR2 YFSETQ. 5'RACE template switching produced TCR cDNA carrying a universal primer site and UMIs. A single record per CDR3 protein comes from TCRdb applying MiXCR to the 5' RACE reads. This sample carries about 320,000 distinct CDR3 sequences, 4% to 5.5% of them seen once, and the ten largest clones take 15% to 20%. This specimen was PBMCs, taken 15 days after the yellow fever booster vaccination. The chain joins TRBV5-1 to TRBJ2-7; D is undetermined. The TCR sequence derives from a man younger than 30 who received the YFV17D yellow fever vaccine. CDR3 region: CASSLDPVYEQYF. CDR3 bases: TGCGCCAGCAGCTTGGATCCAGTCTACGAGCAGTACTTC.